These 30 T cell receptor beta chains share one sample of origin, sequenced in a study of Graves' ophthalmopathy and Graves' hyperthyroidism. The authors amplified TCR beta CDR3 regions from RNA transcripts. The first round was an RT-PCR with HTBI primers, and the second round was a multiplex PCR. TCRdb recomputed calls from the multiplex PCR reads with MiXCR, one row per CDR3 protein. The data hold roughly 160,000 distinct CDR3 sequences, with just under 40% observed a single time. The sample consisted of peripheral blood. The receptors were gathered from a man aged 25-40 years with Graves' ophthalmopathy.

The V call is TRBV6-1, the J call TRBJ2-7; 12 nucleotides match TRBD2. CDR3 length: 16 amino acids. The germline gives CDR1 MNHNS, CDR2 SASEGT. V lost 4 bases and J lost 0; bases outside the gene matches: 4. CDR3 bases: TGTGCCAGCAGTGTAGGGACTAGCGGGTCCTCCTACGAGCAGTACTTC. Protein sequence: CASSVGTSGSSYEQYF.

This clonotype was detected ten times or more. The rearrangement links TRBV27 to TRBJ1-3; D remains ambiguous. Germline assignment: CDR1 MNHEY and CDR2 SMNVEV (reference sequence). The CDR3 covers 16 residues. V lost 5 bases to trimming and J lost 4 bases, with 18 bases between them. The CDR3 loop reads CASSPQSGVTGNTIYF. In nucleotides, the CDR3 is TGTGCCAGCAGTCCCCAATCCGGGGTAACGGGAAACACCATATATTTT.

The genes are TRBV6-5 and TRBJ1-1, with no clear D. The CDR3 length is 16 residues. V was cut by 2 bases and J by 0 bases, with 13 bases left in between. CDR1 and CDR2 (germline): MNHEY, SVGAGI. Written as DNA, the CDR3 is TGTGCCAGCAGTTACACCCTCTTTACCCTGAACACTGAAGCTTTCTTT. Amino acids: CASSYTLFTLNTEAFF.

This rearrangement joins TRBV9 to TRBJ2-5; D not certain. Trimming pared 0 bases from V and 5 bases from J, leaving 14 bases between. CDR3 length equals 15 residues. The germline CDR1 and CDR2 sequences are SGDLS and YYNGEE. CDR3: CASSVVPDLGETQYF. In nucleotides, the CDR3 is TGTGCCAGCAGCGTAGTTCCCGACTTAGGGGAGACCCAGTACTTC.

In this sample, this clonotype turned up many times. The gene calls are TRBV28 and TRBJ2-7, with 12 bases fitting TRBD1. Germline assignment: CDR1 MDHEN and CDR2 SYDVKM. With V trimmed by 4 bases and J by 6 bases, 4 bases remained unmatched. The CDR3 totals 14 residues. The CDR3 sequence: CASSWGTGGSEQYF. DNA for the CDR3: TGTGCCAGCAGTTGGGGGACAGGGGGCTCCGAGCAGTACTTC.

This clonotype showed up just once. The chain has TRBV28 and TRBJ1-1; TRBD1 might be the D (5 bases). Per the germline V gene, CDR1 is MDHEN and CDR2 is SYDVKM. The CDR3 is made up of 14 amino acids. Trimming pared 10 bases from V and 2 bases from J, leaving 17 bases between. In DNA form, the CDR3 reads TGTGCCACCAGCAGGGTTGACAGAAACACTGAAGCTTTCTTT. Translating it yields CATSRVDRNTEAFF.

This clonotype was observed at least ten times. The chain couples TRBV11-3 to TRBJ2-5, with 8 bases that match TRBD2. Trimming removed 5 bases from V and 3 bases from J; junction bases left unmatched: 11. CDR1 is SGHNT and CDR2 is YENEEA in the germline V gene. The CDR3 has 16 residues. Here the CDR3 DNA reads TGTGCCAGCAGCCAAGGCGGAGCGGGAGCGGAAGAGACCCAGTACTTC. Protein product: CASSQGGAGAEETQYF.

This clonotype appeared many times. V usage is TRBV20-1 and J usage is TRBJ1-1; 10 bases are shared with TRBD1. Losses at the gene ends were 3 bases for V and 4 bases for J; bases not matched to a gene: 5. This CDR3 is 14 amino acids long. Germline values: CDR1 DFQATT, CDR2 SNEGSKA (reference sequence). CDR3 in amino acids: CSARGTGVVTEAFF. The CDR3 DNA reads as TGCAGTGCTAGGGGGACAGGGGTCGTCACTGAAGCTTTCTTT.

This clonotype was detected many times. The V gene is TRBV20-1, the J gene TRBJ2-7; 7 bases map to TRBD1. Unmatched junction bases numbered 11, after V lost 0 bases and J lost 3 bases. Germline CDR1 is DFQATT and CDR2 is SNEGSKA (reference sequence). The CDR3 length is 16 residues. The CDR3 protein is CSARDPLTGSGYEQYF. The CDR3 DNA is TGCAGTGCTAGAGATCCCTTGACAGGGAGTGGCTACGAGCAGTACTTC.

The chain employs TRBV6-1 and TRBJ2-2; 7 bases are shared with TRBD1. Germline-derived CDR1 and CDR2 are MNHNS and SASEGT. The CDR3 covers 17 residues. V lost 6 bases to trimming and J lost 0 bases; unmatched junction nucleotides: 10. The CDR3 DNA is TGTGCCAGCAGCGATTGGGACAGCCTCTCGAACACCGGGGAGCTGTTTTTT. It yields the protein CASSDWDSLSNTGELFF.

The genes are TRBV28 and TRBJ1-5; D ambiguous. This CDR3 comprises 16 residues. The V gene's germline CDR1 is MDHEN and CDR2 SYDVKM. Between the trimmed V and J ends, which lost 6 bases and 7 bases, there was a span of 22 bases. The CDR3 DNA reads TGTGCCAGCAGCACAACCCCAGCGCGTGGGATCCAGCCCCAGCATTTT. Amino acid sequence: CASSTTPARGIQPQHF.

This clonotype was detected ten times or more. The chain employs TRBV7-9 and TRBJ2-7, with a possible D match to TRBD2 (7 bases). Germline V gene data show CDR1 as SEHNR and CDR2 as FQNEAQ (reference sequence). V lost 5 bases to trimming and J lost 6 bases, with 14 bases between them. The CDR3 has 13 amino acids. The CDR3 loop reads CASSPGGPLEQYF. For the CDR3, the DNA is TGTGCCAGCAGCCCCGGGGGGCCCCTCGAGCAGTACTTC.

This clonotype was detected ten times or more. The chain combines TRBV7-3 with TRBJ1-1; D uncertain. CDR1 is SGHTA and CDR2 is FQGTGA in the germline V gene. Between the trimmed V and J ends, which lost 0 bases and 1 base, there was a span of 12 bases. The CDR3 consists of 16 residues. CDR3 bases: TGTGCCAGCAGCTTAACAGGCCGAACAGCGAACACTGAAGCTTTCTTT. Its translation: CASSLTGRTANTEAFF.

This clonotype appeared many times. This chain joins TRBV28 and TRBJ1-2, with 8 bases lining up with TRBD1. The CDR3 has 17 amino acids. Unmatched junction bases numbered 15, after V lost 4 bases and J lost 5 bases. Germline lookup yields CDR1 MDHEN and CDR2 SYDVKM. Here the CDR3 DNA reads TGTGCCAGCAGTTCTTTTACCCAGGGGGCGGAAGGTTATGGCTACACCTTC. It encodes CASSSFTQGAEGYGYTF.

This clonotype was seen many times. The rearrangement links TRBV28 to TRBJ1-1; D ambiguous. The CDR3 is 16 amino acids. V dropped 2 bases and J dropped 0 bases, with 13 bases sitting between them. Germline V gene data show CDR1 as MDHEN and CDR2 as SYDVKM. CDR3 residues: CASSLDRSHLNTEAFF. DNA of the CDR3: TGTGCCAGCAGTTTAGATAGGAGCCATCTGAACACTGAAGCTTTCTTT.

This clonotype was detected ten times or more. This chain connects TRBV6-2 or TRBV6-3 to TRBJ1-1, with D unclear. The V gene lost 7 bases and the J gene lost 8 bases, with 8 bases spanning the gap. Germline lookup yields CDR1 MNHEY and CDR2 SVGEGT. The CDR3 spans 10 residues. In nucleotides, the CDR3 is TGTGCCAGCATTACCAAGGAAGCTTTCTTT. Its translation is CASITKEAFF.

The sample holds many counts of this clonotype. This CDR3 is CASNWREAYEQYF. DNA for the CDR3: TGTGCCAGCAACTGGCGGGAGGCCTACGAGCAGTACTTC. The rearrangement joins TRBV6-2 or TRBV6-3 to TRBJ2-7; 8 positions match TRBD2. Germline CDR1 reads MNHEY; CDR2 reads SVGEGT. There are 13 residues in the CDR3. V shed 7 bases and J 2 bases; nucleotides not matched to a gene: 4.

CDR3 amino acids: CASSGSPGQGSYEQYF. The CDR3 bases are TGTGCCAGCAGCGGCTCCCCGGGACAGGGGTCCTACGAGCAGTACTTC. This chain uses TRBV11-2 with TRBJ2-7, with 10 bases lining up with TRBD1. The CDR3 totals 16 residues. Germline V gene data show CDR1 as SGHAT and CDR2 as FQNNGV. The junction had 8 bases not matched to a gene; V was cut back by 5 bases and J by 1 base.

This clonotype came up many times. The chain uses TRBV10-3 and TRBJ2-7; TRBD1 matches 9 bases. CDR1 and CDR2 from the germline V gene are ENHRY and SYGVKD. The CDR3 contains 13 residues. The junction had 0 bases not matched to a gene; V was cut back by 4 bases and J by 2 bases. Here the CDR3 reads CAISGTGAYEQYF. The CDR3 bases are TGTGCCATCAGTGGGACAGGGGCCTACGAGCAGTACTTC.

This clonotype has at least ten counts. The rearrangement joins TRBV6-2 or TRBV6-3 to TRBJ2-7; D is tentatively TRBD1 or TRBD2 (5 bases each). This CDR3 is built from 15 residues. From germline, CDR1 is MNHEY and CDR2 SVGEGT. Trimming left V 4 bases short and J 0 bases short, with 13 bases between. This CDR3 reads CASSSPGRSSYEQYF. The CDR3 nucleotides read TGTGCCAGCAGTTCGCCGGGACGGAGCTCCTACGAGCAGTACTTC.

This clonotype has at least ten counts. The chain combines TRBV7-9 with TRBJ1-1; perhaps TRBD1 as D (6 bases). V was pared by 3 bases and J by 1 base, with 9 bases between. Germline CDR1 is SEHNR and CDR2 is FQNEAQ (reference sequence). The CDR3 totals 14 residues. This chain's CDR3 is CASSLDSANTEAFF. In nucleotides, the CDR3 is TGTGCCAGCAGCTTGGACAGCGCGAACACTGAAGCTTTCTTT.

This clonotype was counted many times. This rearrangement joins TRBV18 to TRBJ1-6, with D perhaps TRBD1 (5 bases). V shed 2 bases and J shed 9 bases, with 20 bases lying between them. This CDR3 comprises 17 residues. Looked up from germline, CDR1 is KGHSH and CDR2 is LQKENI. The CDR3: CASSPSRSAGSSSPLHF. CDR3 nucleotide sequence: TGTGCCAGCTCACCATCTCGCTCAGCAGGGTCCAGTTCACCCCTCCACTTT.

This chain links TRBV7-9 with TRBJ1-6, with D tentatively TRBD1 (6 bases). V shed 4 bases and J shed 10 bases, with 11 bases lying between them. The CDR3 sequence is 13 residues long. The germline V gene has CDR1 SEHNR and CDR2 FQNEAQ (reference sequence). DNA of the CDR3: TGTGCCAGCAGCTCCGGGACAAAATCACCCCTCCACTTT. This translates into CASSSGTKSPLHF.

The J gene is TRBJ1-1, the V gene TRBV25-1, with D perhaps matching TRBD1 (6 bases). The V and J ends lost 2 bases and 3 bases respectively, with 16 bases between them. Per the germline V gene, CDR1 is MGHDK and CDR2 is SYGVNS. The CDR3 sequence is 16 residues long. In DNA form, the CDR3 reads TGTGCCAGCAGTGAAGGGGTAGGGGCAGGGGACACTGAAGCTTTCTTT. This encodes CASSEGVGAGDTEAFF.

V gene TRBV24-1 combines with J gene TRBJ1-1; 10 positions agree with TRBD1. Trimming at V came to 3 bases and at J to 3 bases, leaving 0 bases not matched to a gene. Germline V gene sequence: CDR1 KGHDR, CDR2 SFDVKD. CDR3 length: 14 residues. CDR3 amino acids: CATSDGTGDTEAFF. CDR3 nucleotide sequence: TGTGCCACCAGTGATGGGACAGGGGACACTGAAGCTTTCTTT.

A single count supports this clonotype. At one end the junction does not follow the germline gene, possibly because of a read error. V is TRBV28 and J is TRBJ2-5; tentatively, D is TRBD2 (6 bases). Germline CDR1 and CDR2: MDHEN and SYDVKM. The CDR3 sequence is 14 residues long. CDR3 sequence reads: CASSDGGIQETQYF. CDR3 nucleotide sequence: TGCGCCAGCAGTGATGGCGGGATCCAAGAGACCCAGTACTTC. Full variable domain (outside the CDR3, taken from reference TRBV28 and TRBJ2-5): DVKVTQSSRYLVKRTGEKVFLECVQDMDHENMFWYRQDPGLGLRLIYFSYDVKMKEKGDIPEGYSVSREKKERFSLILESASTNQTSMYLCASSDGGIQETQYFGPGTRLLVL.

The chain recombines TRBV12-3 or TRBV12-4 with TRBJ2-7, with 8 bases matching TRBD2. V shed 7 bases and J 0 bases; nucleotides not matched to a gene: 5. The CDR3 loop spans 14 amino acids. CDR3: CASTSGTSSYEQYF. The CDR3 DNA reads as TGTGCCAGCACCTCAGGGACTAGCTCCTACGAGCAGTACTTC.

This clonotype appeared many times. The V gene is TRBV6-6, the J gene TRBJ1-5; D is unresolved. The CDR3 has 13 amino acids. Trimming removed 11 bases from V and 4 bases from J, with 15 bases in between. The germline V gene has CDR1 MNHNY and CDR2 SVGAGI (reference sequence). The CDR3 DNA follows: TGTGCCGGCGGAGACGGGGAGAATCAGCCCCAGCATTTT. As protein: CAGGDGENQPQHF.

The chain has TRBV7-9 and TRBJ2-5; 8 bases line up with TRBD2. Looked up from germline, CDR1 is SEHNR and CDR2 is FQNEAQ (reference sequence). The V and J ends lost 1 base and 3 bases, in that order; junction bases with no gene match: 4. This CDR3 has 15 amino acids. CDR3 region: CASSLDTGGKETQYF. CDR3 nucleotide sequence: TGTGCCAGCAGCTTAGATACGGGAGGGAAAGAGACCCAGTACTTC.

The chain uses TRBV6-2 or TRBV6-3 and TRBJ1-2, with D perhaps TRBD1 (6 bases). Germline CDR1 and CDR2: MNHEY and SVGEGT. This CDR3 contains 14 residues. The V end was cut by 6 bases, the J end by 4 bases, with 15 bases between. The CDR3 spells CASRNPTGFYGYTF. DNA for the CDR3: TGTGCCAGCAGAAATCCGACAGGCTTCTATGGCTACACCTTC.